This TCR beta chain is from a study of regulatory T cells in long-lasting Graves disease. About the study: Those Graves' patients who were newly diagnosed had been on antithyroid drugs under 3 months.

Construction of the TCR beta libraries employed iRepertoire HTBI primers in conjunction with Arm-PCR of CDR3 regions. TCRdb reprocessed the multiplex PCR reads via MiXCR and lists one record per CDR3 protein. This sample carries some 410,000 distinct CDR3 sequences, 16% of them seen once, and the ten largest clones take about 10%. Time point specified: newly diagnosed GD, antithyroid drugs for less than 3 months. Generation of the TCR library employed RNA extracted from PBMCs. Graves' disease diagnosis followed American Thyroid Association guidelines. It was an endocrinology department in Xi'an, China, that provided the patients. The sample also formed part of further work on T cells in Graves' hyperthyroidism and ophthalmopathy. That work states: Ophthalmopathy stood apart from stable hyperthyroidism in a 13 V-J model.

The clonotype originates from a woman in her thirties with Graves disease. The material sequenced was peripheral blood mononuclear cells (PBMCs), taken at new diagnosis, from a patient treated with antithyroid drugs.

The CDR3 DNA reads TGTGCCATCAGTAGGGAACAAGAGACCCAGTACTTC. Its translation is CAISREQETQYF. V and J are TRBV10-3 and TRBJ2-5, with D unclear. CDR1 and CDR2 from the germline V gene are ENHRY and SYGVKD. The CDR3 has 12 residues. V lost 5 bases to trimming and J lost 2 bases, with 6 bases between them.